This entry concerns a single T cell receptor beta chain. Its antigen is as yet unknown. This sample was taken from a study of cytomegalovirus exposure and HLA in healthy donors. The PCR made use of 60 Vbeta and 13 Jbeta primers. The table came from immunoSEQ multiplex PCR; TCRdb's copy has only in-frame clones and leaves some out. The sample has 150,000 to 200,000 clones, roughly three quarters seen once. Overall study results and limits: It emerged from a later analysis that several of the most significant clusters appeared to be linked to common viral pathogens.

Sequencing was done on a sample of PBMCs. The source is a male donor in good health and CMV-seropositive.

CDR3 nucleotide sequence: TGTGCCTGGAGTGTACTTATAGGGGGCCTTTATGGCTACACCTTC. It is translated as CAWSVLIGGLYGYTF. V is TRBV30 and J is TRBJ1-2; TRBD1 aligns across 7 bases. The germline CDR1 and CDR2 sequences are GTSNPN and SVGIG (reference sequence). The length of the CDR3 is 15 residues. V lost 0 bases and J lost 5; bases outside the gene matches: 9.